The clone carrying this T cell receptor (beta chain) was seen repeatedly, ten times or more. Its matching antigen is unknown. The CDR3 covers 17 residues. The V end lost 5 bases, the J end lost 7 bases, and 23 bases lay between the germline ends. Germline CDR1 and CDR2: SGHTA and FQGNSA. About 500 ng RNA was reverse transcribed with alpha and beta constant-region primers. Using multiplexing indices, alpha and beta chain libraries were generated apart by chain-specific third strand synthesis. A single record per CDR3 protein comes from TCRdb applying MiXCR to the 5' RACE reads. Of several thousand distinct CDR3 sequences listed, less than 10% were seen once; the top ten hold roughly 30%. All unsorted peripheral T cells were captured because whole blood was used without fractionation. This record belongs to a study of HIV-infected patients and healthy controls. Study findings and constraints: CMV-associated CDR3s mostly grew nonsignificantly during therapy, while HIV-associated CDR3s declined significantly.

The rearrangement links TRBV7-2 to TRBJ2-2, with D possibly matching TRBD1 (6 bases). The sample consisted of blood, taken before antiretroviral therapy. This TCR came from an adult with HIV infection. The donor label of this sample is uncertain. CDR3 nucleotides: TGTGCCAGCAGCAAACAGGGTTCCGGCGTCGGTCGCGGGGAGCTGTTTTTT. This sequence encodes CASSKQGSGVGRGELFF.